Each of the 7 T cell receptor beta chains below was sequenced from the same sample in a study of cytomegalovirus exposure and HLA in healthy donors. Primers for the PCR totalled 60 Vbeta and 13 Jbeta. Measured with immunoSEQ multiplex PCR; TCRdb has only the in-frame clones, and not every one. The table records some 250,000 clones, roughly 82% of them present only once. Sequenced sample: PBMCs. These receptors were collected from a woman in her 40s in good health and CMV-seropositive.

The CDR3 bases are TGTGCCAGCAGCTTAATAGCGGGAGGGATCACCGGGGAGCTGTTTTTT. Amino acids: CASSLIAGGITGELFF. The rearrangement links TRBV7-2 to TRBJ2-2; 11 positions agree with TRBD2. This CDR3 is built from 16 residues. J gave up 4 bases and V 2 bases, and 3 bases lay outside the gene matches. Germline V gives CDR1 SGHTA, CDR2 FQGNSA.

The chain is built from TRBV9 and TRBJ2-6; D unclear. The CDR3 covers 18 residues. Germline V gene data show CDR1 as SGDLS and CDR2 as YYNGEE. The germline V and J ends were trimmed by 5 bases and 0 bases, with 18 bases remaining between them. CDR3 nucleotides: TGTGCCAGCAGTGTCACTCCGTCAAGCTACTCTGGGGCCAACGTCCTGACTTTC. Translating gives CASSVTPSSYSGANVLTF. Using reference TRBV9 and TRBJ2-6 for the parts outside the CDR3, the full variable domain is DSGVTQTPKHLITATGQRVTLRCSPRSGDLSVYWYQQSLDQGLQFLIQYYNGEERAKGNILERFSAQQFPDLHSELNLSSLELGDSALYFCASSVTPSSYSGANVLTFGAGSRLTVL.

The chain's CDR3 is CASSQGTGIASYEQYF. CDR3 nucleotides: TGTGCCAGCAGCCAAGGTACCGGGATCGCTTCCTACGAGCAGTACTTC. This chain links TRBV14 with TRBJ2-7, with D perhaps matching TRBD2 (5 bases). Between the trimmed V and J ends, which lost 1 base and 1 base, there was a span of 14 bases. This CDR3 is 16 amino acids long. Germline V gene sequence: CDR1 SGHDN, CDR2 FVKESK.

This clone was recorded once. This sequence joins TRBV6-1 and TRBJ2-1; no clear D gene. From germline, CDR1 is MNHNS and CDR2 SASEGT. V gave up 5 bases and J gave up 7 bases, with 15 bases separating them. CDR3 length: 14 residues. The CDR3 DNA sequence: TGTGCCAGCAGTACCTGGCGAGCAGGAAATGAGCAGTTCTTC. The encoded protein is CASSTWRAGNEQFF.

With regard to this clone: The junction departs from germline at one end; a sequencing error may be responsible. This sample also contains other DNA sequences that code for the same CDR3. This chain uses TRBV13 with TRBJ2-1; 7 nucleotides match TRBD2. This CDR3 comprises 16 residues. Germline V gene sequence: CDR1 PRHDT, CDR2 FYEKMQ (reference sequence). The CDR3 region is CASSLRGDPTYNEQFF. DNA of the CDR3: TGTGCCAGCAGCTTACGGGGGGACCCGACCTATAATGAGCAGTTCTTC. Supplemented by reference TRBV13 and TRBJ2-1, the full variable domain reads AAGVIQSPRHLIKEKRETATLKCYPIPRHDTVYWYQQGPGQDPQFLISFYEKMQSDKGSIPDRFSAQQFSDYHSELNMSSLELGDSALYFCASSLRGDPTYNEQFFGPGTRLTVL.

This clone was observed a single time. The chain carries TRBV12-5 and TRBJ2-5, with unresolved D. Germline V gives CDR1 LGHNT, CDR2 FRNRAP. Trimming removed 0 bases at V and 5 bases at J, with 7 bases between. CDR3 length: 13 amino acids. The CDR3 DNA is TGTGCTAGTGGTTTGGTCTTCCGGGAGACCCAGTACTTC. Its translation is CASGLVFRETQYF.

The chain recombines TRBV7-2 with TRBJ1-2, with D possibly TRBD1 on 6 matching bases. The CDR3 runs 16 residues. V lost 2 bases and J 8 bases, leaving 21 bases between the germline ends. Germline lookup yields CDR1 SGHTA and CDR2 FQGNSA. Here the CDR3 DNA reads TGTGCCAGCAGCTTATTACAGCAAGGGGGGGCGGGCGGCTACACCTTC. It encodes CASSLLQQGGAGGYTF.